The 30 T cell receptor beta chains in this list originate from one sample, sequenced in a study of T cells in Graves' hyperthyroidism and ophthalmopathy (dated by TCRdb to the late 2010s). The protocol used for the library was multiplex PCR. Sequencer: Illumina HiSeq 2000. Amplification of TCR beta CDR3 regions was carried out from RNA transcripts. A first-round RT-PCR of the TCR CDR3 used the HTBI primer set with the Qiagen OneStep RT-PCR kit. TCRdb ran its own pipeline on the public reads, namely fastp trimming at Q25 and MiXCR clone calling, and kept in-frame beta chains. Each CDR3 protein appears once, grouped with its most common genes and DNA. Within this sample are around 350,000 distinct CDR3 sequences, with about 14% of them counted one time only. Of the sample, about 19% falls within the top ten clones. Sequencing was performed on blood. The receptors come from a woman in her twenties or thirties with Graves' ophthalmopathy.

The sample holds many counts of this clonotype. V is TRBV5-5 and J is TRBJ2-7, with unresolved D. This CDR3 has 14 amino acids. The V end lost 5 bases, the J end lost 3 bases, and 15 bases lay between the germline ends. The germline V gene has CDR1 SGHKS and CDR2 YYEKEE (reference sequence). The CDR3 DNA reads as TGTGCCAGCAGGAAATGGGGAACGCACTACGAGCAGTACTTC. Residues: CASRKWGTHYEQYF.

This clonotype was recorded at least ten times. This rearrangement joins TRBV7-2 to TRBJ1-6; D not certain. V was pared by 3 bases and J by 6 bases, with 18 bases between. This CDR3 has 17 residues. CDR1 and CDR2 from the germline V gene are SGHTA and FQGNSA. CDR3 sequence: CASSLIALKFGNSPLHF. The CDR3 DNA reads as TGTGCCAGCAGCTTGATCGCTCTCAAGTTTGGTAATTCACCCCTCCACTTT. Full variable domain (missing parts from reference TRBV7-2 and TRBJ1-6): GAGVSQSPSNKVTEKGKDVELRCDPISGHTALYWYRQSLGQGLEFLIYFQGNSAPDKSGLPSDRFSAERTGGSVSTLTIQRTQQEDSAVYLCASSLIALKFGNSPLHFGNGTRLTVT.

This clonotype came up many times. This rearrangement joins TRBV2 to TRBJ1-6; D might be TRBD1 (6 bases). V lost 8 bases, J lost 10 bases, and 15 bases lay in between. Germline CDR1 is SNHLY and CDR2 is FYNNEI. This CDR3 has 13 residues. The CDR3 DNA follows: TGTGCCAGCGTGACTGGGGGCGACTCACCCCTCCACTTT. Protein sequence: CASVTGGDSPLHF.

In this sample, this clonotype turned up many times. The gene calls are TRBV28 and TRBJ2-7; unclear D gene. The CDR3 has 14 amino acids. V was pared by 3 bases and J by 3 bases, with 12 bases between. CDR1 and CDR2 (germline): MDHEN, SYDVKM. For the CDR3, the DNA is TGTGCCAGCAGTTTGTTCTCGGAGAACTACGAGCAGTACTTC. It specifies CASSLFSENYEQYF.

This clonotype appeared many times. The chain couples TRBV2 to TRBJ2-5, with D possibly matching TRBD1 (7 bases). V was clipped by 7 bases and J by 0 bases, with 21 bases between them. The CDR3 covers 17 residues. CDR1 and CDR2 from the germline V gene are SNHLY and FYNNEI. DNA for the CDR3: TGTGCCAGCAAAGGCAGGGGGGAAACCACTCACCAAGAGACCCAGTACTTC. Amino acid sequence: CASKGRGETTHQETQYF. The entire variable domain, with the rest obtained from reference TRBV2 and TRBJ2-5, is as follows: EPEVTQTPSHQVTQMGQEVILRCVPISNHLYFYWYRQILGQKVEFLVSFYNNEISEKSEIFDDQFSVERPDGSNFTLKIRSTKLEDSAMYFCASKGRGETTHQETQYFGPGTRLLVL.

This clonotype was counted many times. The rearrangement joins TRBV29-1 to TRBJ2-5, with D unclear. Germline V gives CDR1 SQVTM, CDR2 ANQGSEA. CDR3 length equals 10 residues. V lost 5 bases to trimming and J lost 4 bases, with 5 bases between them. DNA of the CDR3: TGCAGCGTTCCCAGAGAGACCCAGTACTTC. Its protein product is CSVPRETQYF.

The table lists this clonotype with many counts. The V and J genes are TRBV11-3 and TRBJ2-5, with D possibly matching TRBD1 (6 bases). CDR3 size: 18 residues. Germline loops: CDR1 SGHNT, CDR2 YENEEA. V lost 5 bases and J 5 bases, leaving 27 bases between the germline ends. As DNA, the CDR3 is TGTGCCAGCAGCCTGACAGGCCCCCTATTGACCTCGAGGGAGACCCAGTACTTC. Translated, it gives CASSLTGPLLTSRETQYF.

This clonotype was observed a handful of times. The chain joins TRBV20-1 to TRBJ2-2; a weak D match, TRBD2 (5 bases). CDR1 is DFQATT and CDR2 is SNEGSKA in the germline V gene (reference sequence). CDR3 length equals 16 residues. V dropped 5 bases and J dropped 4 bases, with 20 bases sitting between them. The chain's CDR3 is CSAEPPRGIATGELFF. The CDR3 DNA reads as TGCAGTGCTGAGCCTCCCAGAGGGATTGCCACCGGGGAGCTGTTTTTT.

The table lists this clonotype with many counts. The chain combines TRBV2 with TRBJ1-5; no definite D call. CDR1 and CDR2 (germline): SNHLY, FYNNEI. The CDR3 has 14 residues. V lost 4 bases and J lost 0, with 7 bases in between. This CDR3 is CASSAGYSNQPQHF. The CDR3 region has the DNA TGTGCCAGCAGTGCCGGGTATAGCAATCAGCCCCAGCATTTT.

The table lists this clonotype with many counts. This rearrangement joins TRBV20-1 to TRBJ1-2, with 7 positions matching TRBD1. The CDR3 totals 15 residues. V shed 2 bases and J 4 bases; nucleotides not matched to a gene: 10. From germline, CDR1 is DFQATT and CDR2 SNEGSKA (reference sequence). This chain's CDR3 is CSARQESGGSYGYTF. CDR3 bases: TGCAGTGCTAGACAGGAGTCAGGGGGAAGCTATGGCTACACCTTC.

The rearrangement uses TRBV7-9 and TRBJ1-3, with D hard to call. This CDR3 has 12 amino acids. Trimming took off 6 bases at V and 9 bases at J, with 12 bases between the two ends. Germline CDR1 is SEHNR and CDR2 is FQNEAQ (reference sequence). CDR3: CASSVGWGTIYF. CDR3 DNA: TGTGCCAGCAGTGTGGGATGGGGCACCATATATTTT.

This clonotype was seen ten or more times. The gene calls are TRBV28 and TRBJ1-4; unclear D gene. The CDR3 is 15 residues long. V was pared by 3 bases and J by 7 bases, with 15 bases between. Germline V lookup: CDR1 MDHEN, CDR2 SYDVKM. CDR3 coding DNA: TGTGCCAGCAGTTTCGTCTCTTTAGGAAGTGAAAAACTGTTTTTT. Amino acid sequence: CASSFVSLGSEKLFF.

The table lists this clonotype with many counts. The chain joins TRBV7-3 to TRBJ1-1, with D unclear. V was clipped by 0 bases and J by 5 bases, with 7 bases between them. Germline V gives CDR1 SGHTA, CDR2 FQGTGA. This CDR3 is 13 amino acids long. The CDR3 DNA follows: TGTGCCAGCAGCTTAACACGGGAAACTGAAGCTTTCTTT. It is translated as CASSLTRETEAFF.

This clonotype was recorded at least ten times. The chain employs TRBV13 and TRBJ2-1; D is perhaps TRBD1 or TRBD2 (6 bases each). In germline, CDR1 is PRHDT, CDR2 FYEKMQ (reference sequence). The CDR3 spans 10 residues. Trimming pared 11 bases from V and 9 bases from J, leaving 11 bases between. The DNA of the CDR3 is TGTGCCGGGAAGGGGGGTGAGCAGTTCTTC. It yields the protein CAGKGGEQFF.

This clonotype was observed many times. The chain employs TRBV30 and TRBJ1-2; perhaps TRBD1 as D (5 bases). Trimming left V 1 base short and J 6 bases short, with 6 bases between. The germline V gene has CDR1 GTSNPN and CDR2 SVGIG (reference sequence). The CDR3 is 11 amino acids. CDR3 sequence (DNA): TGTGCCTGGAGTGGGGGGGATGGCTACACCTTC. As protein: CAWSGGDGYTF. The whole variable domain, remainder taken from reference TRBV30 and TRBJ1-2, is SQTIHQWPATLVQPVGSPLSLECTVEGTSNPNLYWYRQAAGRGLQLLFYSVGIGQISSEVPQNLSASRPQDRQFILSSKKLLLSDSGFYLCAWSGGDGYTFGSGTRLTVV.

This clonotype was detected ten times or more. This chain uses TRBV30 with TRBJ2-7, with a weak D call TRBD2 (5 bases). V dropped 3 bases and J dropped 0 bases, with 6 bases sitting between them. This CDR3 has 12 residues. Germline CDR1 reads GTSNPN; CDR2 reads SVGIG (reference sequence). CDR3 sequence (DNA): TGTGCCTGGAGAGGACTCTCCTACGAGCAGTACTTC. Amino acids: CAWRGLSYEQYF.

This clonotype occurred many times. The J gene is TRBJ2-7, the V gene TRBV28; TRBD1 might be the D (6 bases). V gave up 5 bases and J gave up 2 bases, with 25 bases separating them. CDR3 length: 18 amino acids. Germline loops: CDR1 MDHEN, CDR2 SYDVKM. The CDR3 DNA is TGTGCCAGCAGTCCCAATGAGAGGCGGCAGGGGCCAGCCTACGAGCAGTACTTC. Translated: CASSPNERRQGPAYEQYF.

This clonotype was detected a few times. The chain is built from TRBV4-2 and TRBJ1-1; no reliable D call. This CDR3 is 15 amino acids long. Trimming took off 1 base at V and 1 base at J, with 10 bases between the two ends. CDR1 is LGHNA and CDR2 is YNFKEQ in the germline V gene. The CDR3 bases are TGTGCCAGCAGCCAAGTCCGGACGAGGAACACTGAAGCTTTCTTT. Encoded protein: CASSQVRTRNTEAFF.

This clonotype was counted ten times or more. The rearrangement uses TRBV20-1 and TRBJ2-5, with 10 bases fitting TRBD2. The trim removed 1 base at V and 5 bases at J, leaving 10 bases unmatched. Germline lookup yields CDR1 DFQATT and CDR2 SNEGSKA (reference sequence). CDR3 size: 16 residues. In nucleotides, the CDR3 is TGCAGTGCTAGAGCATTGGGGGGTAGCGGGAGGGAGACCCAGTACTTC. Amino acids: CSARALGGSGRETQYF.

The CDR3, as DNA: TGTGCCAGCAGTTTAGACATCGGACGAGAGACCCAGTACTTC. The encoded protein is CASSLDIGRETQYF. The chain carries TRBV12-3 or TRBV12-4 and TRBJ2-5; D not certain. V lost 1 base and J 4 bases, leaving 10 bases between the germline ends. This CDR3 has 14 residues.

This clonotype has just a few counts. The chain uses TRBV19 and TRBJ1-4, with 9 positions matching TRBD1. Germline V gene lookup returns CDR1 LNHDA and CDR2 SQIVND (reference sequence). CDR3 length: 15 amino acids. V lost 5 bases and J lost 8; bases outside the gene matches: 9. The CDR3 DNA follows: TGTGCCAGTAGTCCTACAGGGGGCGCGTACGAAAAACTGTTTTTT. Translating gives CASSPTGGAYEKLFF.

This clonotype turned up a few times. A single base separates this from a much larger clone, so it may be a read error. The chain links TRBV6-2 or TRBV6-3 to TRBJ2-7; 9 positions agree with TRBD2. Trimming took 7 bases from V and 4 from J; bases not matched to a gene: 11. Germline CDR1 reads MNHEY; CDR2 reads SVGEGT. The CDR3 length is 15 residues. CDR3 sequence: CASTASRGGAYEQYF. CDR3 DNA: TGTGCCAGCACCGCTTCGCGGGGGGGGGCTTACGAGCAGTACTTC.

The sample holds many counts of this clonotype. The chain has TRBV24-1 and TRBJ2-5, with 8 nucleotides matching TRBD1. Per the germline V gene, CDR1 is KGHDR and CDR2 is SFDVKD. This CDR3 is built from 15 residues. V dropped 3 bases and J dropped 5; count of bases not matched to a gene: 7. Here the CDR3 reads CATSDRQTGEETQYF. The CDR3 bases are TGTGCCACCAGTGATCGACAGACAGGGGAGGAGACCCAGTACTTC.

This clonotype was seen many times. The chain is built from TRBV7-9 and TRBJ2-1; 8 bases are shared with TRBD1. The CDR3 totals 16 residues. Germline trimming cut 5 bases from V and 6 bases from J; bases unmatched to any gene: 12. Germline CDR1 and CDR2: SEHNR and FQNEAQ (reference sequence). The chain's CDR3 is CASSQQETGEVNEQFF. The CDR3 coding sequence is TGTGCCAGCAGCCAACAAGAGACAGGGGAGGTCAATGAGCAGTTCTTC.

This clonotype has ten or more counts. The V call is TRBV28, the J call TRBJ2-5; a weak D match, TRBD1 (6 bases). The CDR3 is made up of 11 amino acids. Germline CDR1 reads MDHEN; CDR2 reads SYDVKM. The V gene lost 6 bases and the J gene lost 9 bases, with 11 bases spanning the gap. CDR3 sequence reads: CASRREGAQYF. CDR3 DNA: TGTGCCAGCAGGCGAGAGGGGGCCCAGTACTTC.

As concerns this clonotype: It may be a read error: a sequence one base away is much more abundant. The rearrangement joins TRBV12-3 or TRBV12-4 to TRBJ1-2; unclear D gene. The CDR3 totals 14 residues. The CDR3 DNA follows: TGTGCCAGCAGCGTAGCTCAGTATAACTGTGGCTACACCTTC. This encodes CASSVAQYNCGYTF.

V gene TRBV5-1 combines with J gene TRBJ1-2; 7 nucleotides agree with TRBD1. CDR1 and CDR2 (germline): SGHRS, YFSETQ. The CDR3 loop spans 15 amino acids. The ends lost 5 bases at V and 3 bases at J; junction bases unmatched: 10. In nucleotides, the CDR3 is TGCGCCAGCAGAATCACAGGGGTCCCCCACTATGGCTACACCTTC. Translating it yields CASRITGVPHYGYTF.

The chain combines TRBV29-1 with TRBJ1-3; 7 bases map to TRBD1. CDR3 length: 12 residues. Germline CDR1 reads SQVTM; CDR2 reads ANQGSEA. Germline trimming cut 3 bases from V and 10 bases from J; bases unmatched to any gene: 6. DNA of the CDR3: TGCAGCGTTGAGGAGGGGGCCCGGACCATATATTTT. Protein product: CSVEEGARTIYF. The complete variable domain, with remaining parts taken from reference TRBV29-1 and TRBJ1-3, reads SAVISQKPSRDICQRGTSLTIQCQVDSQVTMMFWYRQQPGQSLTLIATANQGSEATYESGFVIDKFPISRPNLTFSTLTVSNMSPEDSSIYLCSVEEGARTIYFGEGSWLTVV.

In nucleotides, the CDR3 is TGTGCCAGTAGTATAGAATTCAGGCAGCCCCAGCATTTT. Translation: CASSIEFRQPQHF. V usage is TRBV19 and J usage is TRBJ1-5; no clear D. Germline-derived CDR1 and CDR2 are LNHDA and SQIVND (reference sequence). The CDR3 covers 13 residues. The V end was cut by 0 bases, the J end by 7 bases, with 7 bases between.

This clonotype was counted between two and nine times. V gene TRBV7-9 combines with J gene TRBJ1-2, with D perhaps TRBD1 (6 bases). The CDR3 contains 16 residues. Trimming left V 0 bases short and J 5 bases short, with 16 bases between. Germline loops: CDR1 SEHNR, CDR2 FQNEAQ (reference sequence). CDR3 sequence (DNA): TGTGCCAGCAGCTTAGCTGGGGGGGGACACCTTTATGGCTACACCTTC. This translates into CASSLAGGGHLYGYTF.